This entry describes one T cell receptor beta chain. The source of the sample is a study of patients and donors after allogeneic stem cell transplantation. This CDR3 contains 16 residues. Via MiXCR, TCRdb re-called the RT-PCR reads, giving one row per CDR3 protein. Among about 960,000 distinct CDR3 sequences listed, roughly 18% were seen once. The TCR sequence derives from a human donor who was either an allogeneic HSCT recipient or a stem cell or donor lymphocyte infusion donor (not recorded which). It is not recorded whose cells these are; they may come from a transplant donor. Sample: blood, either unsorted or a sorted T cell fraction (not recorded which). This sequence joins TRBV21-1 and TRBJ2-1; the table assigns TRBD2, which was not confirmed against the DNA. TRBV21-1 is a pseudogene segment. CDR3 amino acids: CASSKKPSGVYNEQFF. DNA for the CDR3: TGTGCCAGCAGCAAAAAGCCTAGCGGGGTATACAATGAGCAGTTCTTC.